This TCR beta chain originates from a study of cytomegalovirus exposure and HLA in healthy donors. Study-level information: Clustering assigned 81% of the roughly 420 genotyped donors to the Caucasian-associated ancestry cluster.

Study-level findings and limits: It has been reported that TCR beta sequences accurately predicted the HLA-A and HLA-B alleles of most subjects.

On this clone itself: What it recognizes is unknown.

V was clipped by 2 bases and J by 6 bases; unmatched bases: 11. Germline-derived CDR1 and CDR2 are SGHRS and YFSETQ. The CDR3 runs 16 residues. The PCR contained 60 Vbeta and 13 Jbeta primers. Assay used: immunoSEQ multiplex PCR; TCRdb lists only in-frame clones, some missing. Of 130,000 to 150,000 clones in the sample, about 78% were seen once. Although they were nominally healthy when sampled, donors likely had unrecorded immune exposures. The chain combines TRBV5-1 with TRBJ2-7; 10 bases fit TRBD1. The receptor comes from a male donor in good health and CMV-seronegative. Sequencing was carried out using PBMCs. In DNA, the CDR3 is TGCGCCAGCAGCTTTTCCCCGGGACAGGGGATCGGCGAGCAGTACTTC. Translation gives CASSFSPGQGIGEQYF.